Included here is one T cell receptor (beta chain) sequence, with context. In the original analysis: Amplification with reference gene primers provided the estimates of nucleated cell counts. The method was immunoSEQ multiplex PCR; TCRdb's version includes in-frame clones alone and lacks a portion of them. V and J calls and clone size are those listed in that table; D and trimming were worked out from the DNA. The table lists a few hundred thousand clones, 75% to 90% of them singletons. For recovered donors of Cohort 3, there were two negative PCRs, clearance, or symptom resolution. The sample originates from a study of blood T cell repertoires in COVID-19. In the study overall: The United States, Italy and Spain were the sources of the acute and convalescent COVID-19 samples. Sample material is recorded as cDNA or gDNA derived from T cells, B-cell-depleted T cells, or PBMCs.

Sequencing was performed on PBMCs or T cells enriched from blood (not recorded which). The clonotype was recovered from a young man who had recovered from COVID-19.

The DNA for the CDR3 is TGCAGTGTAACCACATCAGATGGCTACACCTTC. Translation: CSVTTSDGYTF. J is TRBJ1-2 and V is TRBV20-1; D call uncertain. This CDR3 region has 11 residues. With 7 bases removed from V and 6 bases from J, the gap between germline ends came to 12 bases. The germline V gene encodes CDR1 DFQATT and CDR2 SNEGSKA (reference sequence).